These 12 T cell receptor beta chains came from one sample sequenced in a study of stem cell transplantation in POMP-related autoinflammatory disease. Clones were sequenced by immunoSEQ multiplex PCR, and TCRdb holds only the in-frame ones, with some missing. The table records tens of thousands of clones, roughly 88% of them present only once. The sequenced sample was CD4+ T cells from PBMCs, obtained after stem cell transplantation. The receptors were gathered from a human patient with POMP-related autoinflammation and immune dysregulation (PRAID). Some T cells may be supplied by the graft donor.

The V and J genes are TRBV6-5 and TRBJ1-4; no definite D call. V shed 2 bases and J shed 5 bases, with 15 bases lying between them. This CDR3 contains 16 residues. The germline CDR1 and CDR2 sequences are MNHEY and SVGAGI. The CDR3 region is CASSYPSRVQNEKLFF. The DNA for the CDR3 is TGTGCCAGCAGTTACCCTTCTAGGGTACAAAATGAAAAACTGTTTTTT.

The sample holds one count of this clone. V is TRBV3-1 (or the pseudogene TRBV3-2) and J is TRBJ1-2; possible D gene TRBD1, 6 bases. Between the trimmed V and J ends, which lost 4 bases and 8 bases, there was a span of 20 bases. The CDR3 totals 15 residues. In germline, CDR1 is LGHDT, CDR2 YNNKEL (reference sequence). Here the CDR3 DNA reads TGTGCCAGCAGCCTCGGACAGCACCCCCCTAGGGGCTACACCTTC. Translation: CASSLGQHPPRGYTF.

The chain employs TRBV13 and TRBJ1-2, with 12 bases aligning to TRBD1. The V and J ends lost 5 bases and 7 bases, in that order; junction bases with no gene match: 11. The CDR3 contains 16 residues. Looked up from germline, CDR1 is PRHDT and CDR2 is FYEKMQ (reference sequence). This CDR3 is CASSLRPGQGARGYTF. CDR3 bases: TGTGCCAGCAGCCTCAGACCGGGACAGGGGGCGCGTGGCTACACCTTC.

The chain links TRBV27 to TRBJ2-5; D is undetermined. This CDR3 contains 16 residues. Germline CDR1 MNHEY, CDR2 SMNVEV (reference sequence). The V end lost 2 bases, the J end lost 4 bases, and 17 bases lay between the germline ends. The CDR3 DNA follows: TGTGCCAGCAGTTTAGGTAAGGATCGGTGGACAGAGACCCAGTACTTC. Protein: CASSLGKDRWTETQYF.

This sequence joins TRBV24-1 and TRBJ2-3, with a tentative D call TRBD2 (5 bases). The CDR3 sequence is 15 residues long. Germline CDR1 reads KGHDR; CDR2 reads SFDVKD. The V gene lost 3 bases and the J gene lost 0 bases, with 9 bases spanning the gap. The CDR3 loop is CATSDTRTSTDTQYF. The CDR3 DNA is TGTGCCACCAGTGATACCCGGACTAGCACAGATACGCAGTATTTT.

DNA for the CDR3: TGTGCCAGCAGCCAAGAGGGGGGCGGGGAGGGTACTGAAGCTTTCTTT. It specifies CASSQEGGGEGTEAFF. V usage is TRBV3-1 (or the pseudogene TRBV3-2) and J usage is TRBJ1-1; D is perhaps TRBD1 (6 bases). This CDR3 is 16 amino acids long. V was clipped by 0 bases and J by 5 bases, with 16 bases between them. Germline loops: CDR1 LGHDT, CDR2 YNNKEL (reference sequence).

V is TRBV28 and J is TRBJ2-3; TRBD1 is a possible D gene (5 bases). There are 16 residues in the CDR3. Looked up from germline, CDR1 is MDHEN and CDR2 is SYDVKM. Trimming removed 7 bases from V and 0 bases from J, with 17 bases in between. CDR3 DNA: TGTGCCAGCATAGGGCCCCGCAAGGGGAGCACAGATACGCAGTATTTT. Translating gives CASIGPRKGSTDTQYF.

Written as DNA, the CDR3 is TGTGCCAGCAGTCGGCCAGGGGGAGGGGGAGACTACGAGCAGTACGTC. This encodes CASSRPGGGGDYEQYV. The chain joins TRBV28 to TRBJ2-7, with D possibly called TRBD1 or TRBD2 (7 bases each). Germline V lookup: CDR1 MDHEN, CDR2 SYDVKM. The CDR3 covers 16 residues. Trimming stripped 5 bases from V and 3 bases from J, with 20 bases between.

This clone was seen only once. The chain carries TRBV6-6 and TRBJ1-6; D unresolved. Trimming shortened V by 8 bases and J by 7 bases, and 15 bases separated the two germline ends. Per the germline V gene, CDR1 is MNHNY and CDR2 is SVGAGI (reference sequence). This CDR3 region has 14 residues. The CDR3 DNA reads TGTGCCAGCTCTCGGGTGGGATTAAATTCACCCCTCCACTTT. Its translation is CASSRVGLNSPLHF.

This chain joins TRBV28 and TRBJ1-4; D is possibly TRBD1 (6 bases). The CDR3 consists of 16 residues. Trimming removed 3 bases at V and 2 bases at J, with 13 bases between. Germline loops: CDR1 MDHEN, CDR2 SYDVKM. The CDR3 reads CASSFRLGATNEKLFF. The CDR3 coding sequence is TGTGCCAGCAGTTTTAGGCTGGGGGCGACTAATGAAAAACTGTTTTTT.

The chain joins TRBV15 to TRBJ2-7; D may correspond to TRBD1 or TRBD2 (5 bases each). This CDR3 has 19 residues. From germline, CDR1 is LNHNV and CDR2 YYDKDF (reference sequence). Trimming cost V 0 bases and J 1 base, with 22 bases left between them. This CDR3 is CATSRDRGAGYLLSYEQYF. DNA of the CDR3: TGTGCCACCAGCAGAGATAGAGGGGCAGGGTACCTTTTATCCTACGAGCAGTACTTC.

This chain connects TRBV19 to TRBJ1-1; D remains unclear. Germline values: CDR1 LNHDA, CDR2 SQIVND (reference sequence). Trimming shortened V by 3 bases and J by 1 base, and 9 bases separated the two germline ends. The CDR3 is made up of 14 amino acids. The CDR3 here is CASSIRAENTEAFF. The CDR3 nucleotides are TGTGCCAGTAGTATTAGGGCGGAGAACACTGAAGCTTTCTTT.